This entry lists 19 T cell receptor beta chains sequenced from one sample in a study of CD8 T cells in Susac syndrome. After extraction with the RNeasy kit, about 0.5 to 1 ug of the RNA was reverse transcribed using random hexamers. TCRdb called the immunoSEQ multiplex PCR reads again in MiXCR, with one record for every CDR3 protein. This table has 150,000 to 200,000 distinct CDR3 sequences, about 94% appearing once. The sample consisted of CD4+ T cells from PBMCs. These receptor sequences come from a human donor with multiple sclerosis.

The J gene is TRBJ2-5, the V gene TRBV18; possibly TRBD1 for D (6 bases). The CDR3 runs 16 residues. CDR1 and CDR2 (germline): KGHSH, LQKENI. V was pared by 2 bases and J by 2 bases, with 15 bases between. The CDR3 DNA is TGTGCCAGCTCACCAATACAGGGATGGAGGCAAGAGACCCAGTACTTC. Its translation is CASSPIQGWRQETQYF.

This rearrangement joins TRBV20-1 to TRBJ1-1; 10 nucleotides match TRBD1. The CDR3 runs to 13 residues. V trimming: 5 bases; J trimming: 7 bases; junction bases outside the gene matches: 7. Germline V CDR1 and CDR2: DFQATT, SNEGSKA (reference sequence). The CDR3 coding sequence is TGCAGTGCTCCCCGGGACAGGGGCGGTGAAGCTTTCTTT. Translation: CSAPRDRGGEAFF.

V gene TRBV9 combines with J gene TRBJ1-3; 8 nucleotides agree with TRBD1. This CDR3 is 14 amino acids long. V lost 3 bases, J lost 4 bases, and 3 bases stayed unmatched. From germline, CDR1 is SGDLS and CDR2 YYNGEE. This CDR3 is CASSGGQGGNTIYF. The CDR3 region has the DNA TGTGCCAGCAGCGGAGGACAGGGAGGAAACACCATATATTTT.

This sequence joins TRBV2 and TRBJ2-1; D remains ambiguous. Looked up from germline, CDR1 is SNHLY and CDR2 is FYNNEI. Trimming removed 3 bases from V and 9 bases from J, with 9 bases in between. The CDR3 covers 12 residues. CDR3 in amino acids: CASSDTLSEQFF. The CDR3 DNA reads as TGTGCCAGCAGTGATACGCTATCTGAGCAGTTCTTC.

This clonotype was counted a single time. The rearrangement joins TRBV19 to TRBJ2-5; 9 positions match TRBD1. Germline assignment: CDR1 LNHDA and CDR2 SQIVND (reference sequence). This CDR3 is 15 amino acids long. Trimming cost V 6 bases and J 4 bases; bases outside gene matches: 9. The CDR3 DNA is TGTGCCAGTAGCCGAGCCCCGGGACAGGGAGAGACCCAGTACTTC. Translated: CASSRAPGQGETQYF.

The rearrangement uses TRBV25-1 and TRBJ1-1, with 8 positions matching TRBD1. This CDR3 contains 13 residues. Looked up from germline, CDR1 is MGHDK and CDR2 is SYGVNS. V trimming: 9 bases; J trimming: 4 bases; junction bases outside the gene matches: 7. The CDR3 nucleotides are TGTGCCAGTCAGACAGGGGCGATCACTGAAGCTTTCTTT. Its translation: CASQTGAITEAFF.

This chain uses TRBV2 with TRBJ2-2, with 9 bases identical to TRBD1. V dropped 10 bases and J dropped 5; count of bases not matched to a gene: 5. The CDR3 sequence is 13 residues long. Germline V gives CDR1 SNHLY, CDR2 FYNNEI. CDR3 residues: CAKGQGRTGELFF. The CDR3 DNA reads TGTGCCAAGGGACAGGGCCGTACCGGGGAGCTGTTTTTT.

V and J are TRBV6-6 and TRBJ2-3; D is unresolved. Germline CDR1 is MNHNY and CDR2 is SVGAGI (reference sequence). The V end lost 6 bases, the J end lost 2 bases, and 15 bases lay between the germline ends. The CDR3 is 15 amino acids. The CDR3, as DNA: TGTGCCAGCAGACCCCAAAGGCGGCTCACAGATACGCAGTATTTT. Its translation is CASRPQRRLTDTQYF.

Note on this clonotype: The junction shows a germline mismatch at one end, possibly a read error. J is TRBJ1-2 and V is TRBV6-5; D call uncertain. Germline assignment: CDR1 MNHEY and CDR2 SVGAGI. The CDR3 contains 12 residues. Written as DNA, the CDR3 is TGTGCCAGCAGGGGTCCGGACTATGGTTTGTCCTTC. Translated: CASRGPDYGLSF.

The rearrangement links TRBV15 to TRBJ2-3; 8 bases are shared with TRBD1. Per the germline V gene, CDR1 is LNHNV and CDR2 is YYDKDF (reference sequence). CDR3 length: 14 amino acids. V lost 3 bases to trimming and J lost 6 bases; unmatched junction nucleotides: 5. The CDR3 DNA reads TGTGCCACCAGCAGCGGACAGGGTGGGGATACGCAGTATTTT. This gives the protein CATSSGQGGDTQYF.

This chain links TRBV28 with TRBJ1-5; a weak D match, TRBD1 (5 bases). Trimming cost V 4 bases and J 5 bases, with 6 bases left between them. CDR3 size: 12 residues. Germline CDR1 reads MDHEN; CDR2 reads SYDVKM. CDR3 in DNA: TGTGCCAGCAGTTCACAGGATCAGCCCCAGCATTTT. It codes for CASSSQDQPQHF.

The genes are TRBV28 and TRBJ1-2, with a tentative D call TRBD1 (5 bases). From germline, CDR1 is MDHEN and CDR2 SYDVKM. V was clipped by 2 bases and J by 1 base, with 14 bases between them. The CDR3 is made up of 16 amino acids. The CDR3 sequence: CASSLLLTASNYGYTF. CDR3 bases: TGTGCCAGCAGTTTACTACTGACAGCCAGTAACTATGGCTACACCTTC.

This chain uses TRBV20-1 with TRBJ1-2; TRBD1 is a possible D gene (6 bases). The CDR3 consists of 13 residues. The V gene's germline CDR1 is DFQATT and CDR2 SNEGSKA (reference sequence). V was shortened by 0 bases and J by 7 bases, with 12 bases between the two germline ends. The CDR3 DNA is TGCAGTGCTAGAGATCCCCAGGGGACTGGCTACACCTTC. Encoded protein: CSARDPQGTGYTF.

This rearrangement joins TRBV20-1 to TRBJ1-2; a possible D gene is TRBD1 (6 bases). CDR3 length: 11 amino acids. Germline loops: CDR1 DFQATT, CDR2 SNEGSKA (reference sequence). Trimming left V 3 bases short and J 8 bases short, with 10 bases between. CDR3 DNA: TGCAGTGCTAGTAGGGGGAGCGGCTACACCTTC. It codes for CSASRGSGYTF.

The chain has TRBV7-8 and TRBJ1-4; D uncertain. There are 13 residues in the CDR3. Germline CDR1 reads SGHVS; CDR2 reads FQNEAQ. The V end was cut by 1 base, the J end by 5 bases, with 5 bases between. The CDR3 DNA reads as TGTGCCAGCAGCTTAGATAGGAATGAAAAACTGTTTTTT. It yields the protein CASSLDRNEKLFF.

This sequence joins TRBV30 and TRBJ2-1; 7 bases align to TRBD1. Germline V CDR1 and CDR2: GTSNPN, SVGIG (reference sequence). The CDR3 sequence is 13 residues long. V gave up 5 bases and J gave up 7 bases; unmatched junction bases: 8. DNA for the CDR3: TGTGCCTGGGGACAGGACGAAACGAATGAGCAGTTCTTC. Protein product: CAWGQDETNEQFF.

The chain couples TRBV5-6 to TRBJ1-1; weak D call: TRBD1 (5 bases). Germline-derived CDR1 and CDR2 are SGHDT and YYEEEE. The CDR3 length is 18 residues. V was cut by 1 base and J by 4 bases, with 23 bases left in between. The CDR3 DNA is TGTGCCAGCAGCTTGATTGGCCGGGGCTTTCTCGTGACCACTGAAGCTTTCTTT. This encodes CASSLIGRGFLVTTEAFF.

V usage is TRBV6-1 and J usage is TRBJ2-3, with D maybe TRBD1 (6 bases). Trimming stripped 3 bases from V and 2 bases from J, with 9 bases between. The CDR3 loop spans 14 amino acids. CDR1 MNHNS and CDR2 SASEGT come from the germline V gene. The CDR3 bases are TGTGCCAGCAGTGATTTGGGGGCCACAGATACGCAGTATTTT. It translates to CASSDLGATDTQYF.

This sequence joins TRBV5-4 and TRBJ2-5; the match to TRBD1 covers 7 bases. The CDR3 totals 15 residues. CDR1 SGHNT and CDR2 YYREEE come from the germline V gene (reference sequence). The ends lost 0 bases at V and 2 bases at J; junction bases unmatched: 4. The CDR3 coding sequence is TGTGCCAGCAGCTTGGTAGGGACAGCACAAGAGACCCAGTACTTC. Its protein is CASSLVGTAQETQYF.